A single sample gave rise to the 2 T cell receptor beta chains below, sequenced in a study of blood T cell repertoires in COVID-19. Assay: immunoSEQ multiplex PCR; the TCRdb copy retains only in-frame clones and omits some. The table has 130,000 or so clones, about nine tenths seen once. Specimen: peripheral blood. These receptors all come from a man aged 40-55 years with acute or convalescent COVID-19.

This chain links TRBV29-1 with TRBJ1-2; TRBD1 matches at 8 bases. The length of the CDR3 is 11 residues. Germline-derived CDR1 and CDR2 are SQVTM and ANQGSEA. After removal of 5 bases from V and 6 bases from J, the junction contained 2 bases not matched to a gene. The CDR3 coding sequence is TGCAGCGTTTACAGGGGGAATGGCTACACCTTC. It is translated as CSVYRGNGYTF.

The chain carries TRBV3-1 (or the pseudogene TRBV3-2) and TRBJ2-2, with a tentative D call TRBD2 (5 bases). V lost 1 base to trimming and J lost 4 bases, with 13 bases between them. The CDR3 contains 16 residues. Germline lookup yields CDR1 LGHDT and CDR2 YNNKEL (reference sequence). The CDR3 reads CASSQGVPGSTGELFF. In DNA, the CDR3 is TGTGCCAGCAGCCAAGGAGTTCCGGGAAGCACCGGGGAGCTGTTTTTT.